Below are 23 T cell receptor beta chains sequenced from a single sample in a study of tumor and adjacent non-tumor tissue in lung cancer. Three rounds of nested PCR, following a modified ARM-PCR protocol, produced the TCRbeta library. TCRdb passed the multiplex PCR reads through MiXCR, listing each CDR3 protein once. The table has 85,000 or so distinct CDR3 sequences, more than 75% seen once; the top ten hold about a fifth. The template was RNA from unsorted bulk tissue. Distant lung tissue was collected more than 3 cm away from the tumor edge. The material sequenced was distant non-tumor lung tissue. The receptors were gathered from a woman between 45 and 65 years old with non-small cell lung cancer.

The rearrangement uses TRBV6-1 and TRBJ2-1, with D perhaps TRBD2 (5 bases). In germline, CDR1 is MNHNS, CDR2 SASEGT. The ends were cut back, 7 bases at V and 9 bases at J, with 16 bases in the middle. The CDR3 runs to 13 residues. CDR3 sequence reads: CASTRLLWIEQFF. The CDR3 DNA follows: TGTGCCAGCACACGACTACTATGGATTGAGCAGTTCTTC.

Remarks on this clonotype: Germline and junction disagree at one end, which may indicate a read error. The chain links TRBV4-1 to TRBJ1-5; no definite D call. The CDR3 runs 15 residues. The V gene's germline CDR1 is MGHRA and CDR2 YSYEKL. CDR3 DNA sequence: TGCGCCAGCAGCCAAGTAACCGGACCCAATCAGTCCCAGCATTTT. It translates to CASSQVTGPNQSQHF.

Concerning this clonotype: A single base separates this from a much larger clone, so it may be a read error. CDR3 loop: CYADRGRTEAFF. CDR3 nucleotide sequence: TGCTACGCCGACAGGGGGAGGACTGAAGCTTTCTTT. The chain carries TRBV29-1 and TRBJ1-1; TRBD1 aligns across 9 bases. The CDR3 loop spans 12 amino acids. Germline V gene lookup returns CDR1 SQVTM and CDR2 ANQGSEA.

In this sample, this clonotype turned up a few times. The junction differs from germline at one of its ends, possibly a read error. V and J are TRBV28 and TRBJ2-3; D possibly corresponds to TRBD1 (5 bases). Germline lookup yields CDR1 MDHEN and CDR2 SYDVKM. The CDR3 contains 14 residues. CDR3 DNA: TGTGCCAGTAGTTTGATACAGGACACAGATACGCAGTATTTT. Translated, it gives CASSLIQDTDTQYF.

This clonotype was seen just once. The V call is TRBV10-3, the J call TRBJ2-7; 7 positions agree with TRBD2. The CDR3 is 16 amino acids. V lost 2 bases to trimming and J lost 0 bases; unmatched junction nucleotides: 7. Germline V CDR1 and CDR2: ENHRY, SYGVKD. The CDR3 spells CAISEGGAGDSYEQYF. DNA for the CDR3: TGTGCCATCAGTGAGGGGGGTGCGGGGGACTCCTACGAGCAGTACTTC.

This chain links TRBV12-3 or TRBV12-4 with TRBJ2-7; TRBD1 or TRBD2 may be the D gene (6 bases each). The CDR3 length is 15 residues. Deletions cut 7 bases from V and 3 bases from J, with 19 bases between. DNA for the CDR3: TGTGCCAGCAATTTCCGACAGGAGGGGCTCTACGAGCAGTACTTC. It specifies CASNFRQEGLYEQYF.

This clonotype was seen at least ten times. V and J are TRBV4-1 and TRBJ1-2; 7 bases match TRBD1. V shed 4 bases, J shed 5 bases, and the junction held 4 bases outside the gene matches. The CDR3 runs 13 residues. Looked up from germline, CDR1 is MGHRA and CDR2 is YSYEKL. The CDR3 sequence is CASSPGTEYGYTF. CDR3 coding DNA: TGCGCCAGCAGCCCCGGGACAGAATATGGCTACACCTTC.

Comments on this clonotype: A read error may produce the germline difference seen at one junction end. CDR3 sequence reads: CRVGGQGKGDTQYF. The CDR3 coding sequence is TGCAGGGTTGGAGGACAGGGAAAAGGAGATACGCAGTATTTT. The rearrangement joins TRBV29-1 to TRBJ2-3; 8 nucleotides agree with TRBD1. Germline assignment: CDR1 SQVTM and CDR2 ANQGSEA. This CDR3 has 14 amino acids.

This clonotype was observed at least ten times. V is TRBV10-3 and J is TRBJ2-1; D perhaps matches TRBD1 (6 bases). V was trimmed by 10 bases and J by 5 bases, leaving 18 bases between them. CDR1 and CDR2 from the germline V gene are ENHRY and SYGVKD. The CDR3 loop spans 14 amino acids. CDR3 nucleotide sequence: TGTGCCACCCTGGGGGCTAGCAGACACAATGAGCAGTTCTTC. This sequence encodes CATLGASRHNEQFF.

A remark on this clonotype: A much larger clone differs from this one at a single base, so this may be a read error. This chain links TRBV12-3 or TRBV12-4 with TRBJ2-3, with TRBD1 identical over 9 bases. This CDR3 region has 15 residues. Losses at the gene ends were 5 bases for V and 4 bases for J; bases not matched to a gene: 7. In DNA form, the CDR3 reads TGTGCCAGCAGTCGGGGGACAGGGAGCCCAGATACGCAGTATTTT. Its protein is CASSRGTGSPDTQYF.

Details on this clonotype: Without the conserved terminal phenylalanine or tryptophan, this CDR3 likely stems from a read error. This CDR3 is CSVVRDVNSYGQYY. CDR3 in DNA: TGCAGCGTGGTCCGGGACGTAAACTCCTACGGGCAGTACTAC. The chain has TRBV29-1 and TRBJ2-7, with D tentatively TRBD1 or TRBD2 (5 bases each). The CDR3 sequence is 14 residues long. Germline lookup yields CDR1 SQVTM and CDR2 ANQGSEA.

Worth noting for this clonotype: An end of the junction differs from the germline gene, which may be a read error. In nucleotides, the CDR3 is TGTGCCAGTAATTTCCGGACCAGGGCGAACACTGAAGCCTTCTTT. It yields the protein CASNFRTRANTEAFF. The chain recombines TRBV14 with TRBJ1-1, with D perhaps matching TRBD1 (5 bases). Germline V CDR1 and CDR2: SGHDN, FVKESK. CDR3 size: 15 residues.

On this clonotype itself: One base away lies a much larger clone, so this may be a sequencing read error. The CDR3 bases are TGCAGTGCCCCGACTAGCGGCAAAGAGACCCAGTACTTC. Encoded protein: CSAPTSGKETQYF. The chain combines TRBV20-1 with TRBJ2-5, with 9 positions matching TRBD2. Germline CDR1 reads DFQATT; CDR2 reads SNEGSKA (reference sequence). With 6 bases clipped from V and 3 bases from J, the junction kept 5 bases outside the gene matches. The CDR3 totals 13 residues.

Details on this clonotype: At one boundary the junction diverges from the germline segment, which might be a read error. The genes are TRBV6-5 and TRBJ2-5; D ambiguous. Germline assignment: CDR1 MNHEY and CDR2 SVGAGI. The CDR3 is made up of 11 amino acids. The CDR3 DNA follows: TGCGCCGTCAGTTACGGAGAGACCCAGTACTTC. It codes for CAVSYGETQYF.

V usage is TRBV6-6 and J usage is TRBJ1-4; 7 nucleotides align to TRBD1. Germline V CDR1 and CDR2: MNHNY, SVGAGI (reference sequence). V lost 7 bases, J lost 11 bases, and 13 bases stayed unmatched. This CDR3 comprises 14 residues. The CDR3 region is CASNIQGEAEKLFF. Written as DNA, the CDR3 is TGTGCCAGCAACATTCAGGGGGAGGCTGAGAAACTGTTTTTT.

The V gene is TRBV5-4, the J gene TRBJ2-7; 8 nucleotides line up with TRBD2. CDR3 length equals 16 residues. The V gene's germline CDR1 is SGHNT and CDR2 YYREEE (reference sequence). J was trimmed by 9 bases and V by 4 bases; bases with no gene match: 18. CDR3 DNA sequence: TGTGCCAGCAGCCACCGGGGGGGAAAGGGGATTAACTTGCAGTACTTC. Amino acid sequence: CASSHRGGKGINLQYF.

As for this clonotype: A junction end diverges from the germline sequence, so it may reflect a read error. CDR3 loop: CSVRGGEEIQYF. CDR3 nucleotide sequence: TGCAGCGTTCGAGGGGGTGAGGAGATCCAGTACTTC. The J gene is TRBJ2-5, the V gene TRBV29-1; perhaps TRBD1 as D (6 bases). The CDR3 has 12 residues. The germline V gene has CDR1 SQVTM and CDR2 ANQGSEA.

This clonotype was seen a single time. The rearrangement uses TRBV6-6 and TRBJ2-3; maybe TRBD2 (5 bases). The CDR3 sequence is 14 residues long. CDR1 and CDR2 from the germline V gene are MNHNY and SVGAGI (reference sequence). For the CDR3, the DNA is TGTACCAACACCGGAGGCAGTACAACAGATACGCAGTATTTT. It specifies CTNTGGSTTDTQYF.

Of note for this clonotype: At one end, the junction sequence differs from germline, possibly due to a read error. This chain connects TRBV6-1 to TRBJ2-7, with a weak D call TRBD2 (5 bases). This CDR3 is built from 15 residues. From germline, CDR1 is MNHNS and CDR2 SASEGT. This CDR3 is CDSSEEGSGSDEQYF. The CDR3 nucleotides read TGTGACAGCAGTGAAGAAGGTAGTGGGAGCGACGAGCAGTACTTC.

Comments on this clonotype: The final CDR3 position lacks the conserved phenylalanine or tryptophan, pointing to a likely read error. The genes are TRBV11-2 and TRBJ2-7; D call uncertain. Germline V gene sequence: CDR1 SGHAT, CDR2 FQNNGV. The CDR3 sequence is 14 residues long. The CDR3 DNA sequence: TGTGCCAGTAGCTTGGAGAGTACCACCTACGAGCAGTACCTC. Translating it yields CASSLESTTYEQYL.

Comments on this clonotype: Germline is not matched at one junction end, which may reflect a read error. The V gene is TRBV6-6, the J gene TRBJ2-2, with a tentative D call TRBD1 (6 bases). The CDR3 is made up of 19 amino acids. Germline CDR1 MNHNY, CDR2 SVGAGI (reference sequence). The CDR3 here is CANSYSGTMTGLNTGELFF. Written as DNA, the CDR3 is TGTGCCAACAGTTACTCGGGTACGATGACAGGCTTGAACACCGGGGAGCTGTTTTTT.

Points on this clonotype: At one end the junction does not follow the germline gene, possibly because of a read error. The CDR3 reads CSAASGLVSKTHYF. The CDR3 bases are TGCAGCGCTGCGTCAGGGTTGGTGTCGAAGACCCATTACTTC. The rearrangement joins TRBV29-1 to TRBJ2-5; a weak D match, TRBD1 (5 bases). CDR3 length: 14 residues. Germline V gene data show CDR1 as SQVTM and CDR2 as ANQGSEA.

About this clonotype: The junction does not match germline at one end; this may be a read error. The rearrangement joins TRBV4-2 to TRBJ1-5; no reliable D call. The CDR3 is 15 residues long. Germline V gene lookup returns CDR1 LGHNA and CDR2 YNFKEQ. The CDR3 DNA follows: TGTGCCAGCAGCCAAGACTACACTAGCGATCAGCCCCAGCATTTT. It yields the protein CASSQDYTSDQPQHF.